Sequencing of this T cell receptor beta chain was carried out in a study of CD8 T cells in ankylosing spondylitis. TCRdb re-derived calls from the 5' RACE reads in MiXCR, one entry per CDR3 protein. The profile covers more than 650,000 distinct CDR3 sequences, with 12% appearing a single time and approximately 0.51% taken by the ten largest. Details on this clonotype: What it binds is unknown.

This CDR3 region has 13 residues. Trimming pared 5 bases from V and 5 bases from J, leaving 13 bases between. Per the germline V gene, CDR1 is SEHNR and CDR2 is FQNEAQ (reference sequence). The study, taken as a whole, reports: A motif of 7 or 8 highly homologous TCR beta variants was seen as apparently characteristic of ankylosing spondylitis blood.

This clonotype was obtained from a male donor with ankylosing spondylitis. This chain uses TRBV7-9 with TRBJ2-7; D is perhaps TRBD1 or TRBD2 (5 bases each). Sequenced input: blood, either unsorted or a sorted T cell fraction (not recorded which). The CDR3 loop reads CASSPLGGDEQYF. CDR3 coding DNA: TGTGCCAGCAGCCCCCTTGGGGGAGACGAGCAGTACTTC.